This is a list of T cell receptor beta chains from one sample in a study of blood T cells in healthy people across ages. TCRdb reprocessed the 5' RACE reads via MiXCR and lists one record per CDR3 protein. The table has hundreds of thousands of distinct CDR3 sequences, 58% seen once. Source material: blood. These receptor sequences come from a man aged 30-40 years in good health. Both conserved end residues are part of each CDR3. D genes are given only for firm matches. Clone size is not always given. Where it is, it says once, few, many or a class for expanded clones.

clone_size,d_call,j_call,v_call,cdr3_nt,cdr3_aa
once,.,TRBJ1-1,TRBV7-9,TGTGCCAGCAGCTTCATCGGTAGACACACTGAAGCTTTCTTT,CASSFIGRHTEAFF
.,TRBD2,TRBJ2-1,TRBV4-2,TGTGCCAGCAGCCAAGAGGGCGCGGGGGAAAGGAGGGAGCAGTTCTTC,CASSQEGAGERREQFF
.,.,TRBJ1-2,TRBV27,TGTGCCAGCAGTTTATCCAGAATGCATGGCTACACCTTC,CASSLSRMHGYTF
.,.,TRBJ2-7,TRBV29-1,TGCAGCGTTGAAGGCCACGGTAAAATTTCAGGCTACGGGCAGTACTTC,CSVEGHGKISGYGQYF
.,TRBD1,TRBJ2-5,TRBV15,TGTGCCACCAGCAGAGATCCAGACAGGGGGCGATTTGATGAGCAGTACTTC,CATSRDPDRGRFDEQYF
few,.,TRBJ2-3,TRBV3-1,TGTGCCAGCAGCCAAGAGGGACTTGCAAACACAGATACGCAGTATTTT,CASSQEGLANTDTQYF
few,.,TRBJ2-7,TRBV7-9,TGTGCCAGCAGCTCTAACAGGGGAGGCGAGCAGTACTTC,CASSSNRGGEQYF
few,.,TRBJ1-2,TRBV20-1,TGCAGTGCTAGTGCAGGGATAAACTATGGCTACACCTTC,CSASAGINYGYTF
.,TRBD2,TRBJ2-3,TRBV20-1,TGCAGTGCTCAAGCGGGGGGGGGCACAGATACGCAGTATTTT,CSAQAGGGTDTQYF
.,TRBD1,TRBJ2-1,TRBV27,TGTGCCAGCAGTTTAAGGGACAGGGCCGGGGGGAATGAGCAGTTCTTC,CASSLRDRAGGNEQFF
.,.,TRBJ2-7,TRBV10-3,TGTGCCATCAGTGAGGCTCGCTACGAGCAGTACTTC,CAISEARYEQYF
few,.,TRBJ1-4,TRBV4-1,TGCGCCAGCAGCCAAGATCCCGGGGGTAATGAAAAACTGTTTTTT,CASSQDPGGNEKLFF
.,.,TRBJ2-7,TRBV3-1,TGTGCCAGCAGTCACGACACCTACGAGCAGTACTTC,CASSHDTYEQYF